Each of the 12 T cell receptor beta chains below was sequenced from the same sample in a study of CD8+ T cells in alopecia areata. The sample's treatment: oral pan-JAK inhibitor, 5-10 mg twice daily. The sequencing template was cDNA reverse transcribed from extracted RNA. Profiled with immunoSEQ multiplex PCR; TCRdb holds only in-frame clones, not every one. The sample lists 95,000 to 120,000 clones, 55% to 60% occurring once. The sequences come from CD4+ T cells sorted from blood, collected at week 24, from a patient treated with tofacitinib. The receptor source for this set is a human donor with alopecia areata.

CDR3 in DNA: TGCAGCGTGTTGGACAGGGGGCAAGGCTACACCTTC. As protein: CSVLDRGQGYTF. The rearrangement uses TRBV29-1 and TRBJ1-2; 11 nucleotides line up with TRBD1. Germline CDR1 and CDR2: SQVTM and ANQGSEA. The V gene end was trimmed by 6 bases and the J gene end by 8 bases; junction bases not matched to a gene: 5. CDR3 length equals 12 residues.

A few counts support this clone. CDR3 protein: CATGGATNEKLFF. In DNA, the CDR3 is TGTGCCACCGGGGGTGCAACTAATGAAAAACTGTTTTTT. The J gene is TRBJ1-4, the V gene TRBV10-3; D perhaps matches TRBD1 (5 bases). Germline assignment: CDR1 ENHRY and CDR2 SYGVKD. The CDR3 has 13 amino acids. V lost 10 bases to trimming and J lost 0 bases, with 9 bases between them.

This chain links TRBV10-3 with TRBJ1-1; D call uncertain. Germline V gene sequence: CDR1 ENHRY, CDR2 SYGVKD. Trimming took 1 base from V and 2 from J, leaving 5 bases between them. The CDR3 is made up of 13 amino acids. CDR3: CAISEFGNTEAFF. The CDR3 DNA is TGTGCCATCAGTGAGTTCGGAAACACTGAAGCTTTCTTT.

This clone occurred a few times. V usage is TRBV29-1 and J usage is TRBJ2-1; 8 bases are shared with TRBD2. Trimming at V came to 4 bases and at J to 0 bases, leaving 11 bases not matched to a gene. Germline values: CDR1 SQVTM, CDR2 ANQGSEA. The CDR3 is 17 amino acids. The CDR3 DNA reads TGCAGCGTTGGGGGCGGGGGGACCCTAAGCTCCTACAATGAGCAGTTCTTC. Translated: CSVGGGGTLSSYNEQFF.

The gene calls are TRBV5-1 and TRBJ2-1; 13 bases are shared with TRBD2. CDR1 SGHRS and CDR2 YFSETQ come from the germline V gene. The ends lost 4 bases at V and 3 bases at J; junction bases unmatched: 7. The CDR3 is 17 amino acids. CDR3 region: CASSKGTSGVLYNEQFF. The CDR3 nucleotides read TGCGCCAGCAGCAAAGGGACTAGCGGGGTCCTCTACAATGAGCAGTTCTTC.

The chain has TRBV11-2 and TRBJ2-1; weak D call: TRBD1 (5 bases). Germline CDR1 SGHAT, CDR2 FQNNGV. The V and J ends lost 2 bases and 5 bases respectively, with 13 bases between them. The CDR3 is 15 amino acids. CDR3 amino acids: CASSLPGARHNEQFF. In DNA form, the CDR3 reads TGTGCCAGCAGCTTACCTGGGGCTAGGCACAATGAGCAGTTCTTC.

The chain carries TRBV15 and TRBJ2-4; no reliable D call. Germline loops: CDR1 LNHNV, CDR2 YYDKDF (reference sequence). Trimming left V 2 bases short and J 1 base short, with 12 bases between. This CDR3 spans 16 amino acids. CDR3: CATSRSAATAKNIQYF. The CDR3 bases are TGTGCCACCAGCAGATCGGCTGCTACCGCCAAAAACATTCAGTACTTC.

The table lists this clone with a few counts. The chain has TRBV25-1 and TRBJ2-5, with D hard to call. This CDR3 has 11 amino acids. CDR1 MGHDK and CDR2 SYGVNS come from the germline V gene. V was cut by 0 bases and J by 5 bases, with 1 base left in between. The CDR3 protein is CASSEYETQYF. DNA for the CDR3: TGTGCCAGCAGTGAATACGAGACCCAGTACTTC. Together with reference TRBV25-1 and TRBJ2-5, the CDR3 gives the full variable domain: EADIYQTPRYLVIGTGKKITLECSQTMGHDKMYWYQQDPGMELHLIHYSYGVNSTEKGDLSSESTVSRIRTEHFPLTLESARPSHTSQYLCASSEYETQYFGPGTRLLVL.

This chain uses TRBV5-6 with TRBJ2-5, with D uncertain. V lost 4 bases, J lost 3 bases, and 10 bases lay in between. The CDR3 sequence is 13 residues long. Germline assignment: CDR1 SGHDT and CDR2 YYEEEE. This chain's CDR3 is CASSRAREETQYF. Written as DNA, the CDR3 is TGTGCCAGCAGCCGCGCACGGGAAGAGACCCAGTACTTC.

V usage is TRBV30 and J usage is TRBJ1-1; possibly TRBD1 for D (5 bases). Germline V lookup: CDR1 GTSNPN, CDR2 SVGIG (reference sequence). The V and J ends lost 1 base and 7 bases respectively, with 10 bases between them. The CDR3 runs 12 residues. The CDR3 region has the DNA TGTGCCTGGAGTGCTCGACAGAGTGAAGCTTTCTTT. Protein: CAWSARQSEAFF.

The rearrangement uses TRBV9 and TRBJ1-2; tentative D call: TRBD1 (6 bases). Trimming pared 3 bases from V and 3 bases from J, leaving 9 bases between. This CDR3 has 13 residues. In germline, CDR1 is SGDLS, CDR2 YYNGEE. Here the CDR3 reads CASSATGDYGYTF. The CDR3 DNA reads TGTGCCAGCAGCGCGACAGGTGACTATGGCTACACCTTC.

The chain is built from TRBV5-6 and TRBJ1-6, with 9 bases fitting TRBD1. J lost 7 bases, V lost 5 bases, and 4 bases had no gene match. Germline CDR1 is SGHDT and CDR2 is YYEEEE. The CDR3 is made up of 14 amino acids. CDR3 loop: CASSRDRENSPLHF. CDR3 DNA: TGTGCCAGCAGTAGGGACAGGGAAAATTCACCCCTCCACTTT.